The source of this T cell receptor (beta chain) is a study of blood T cell repertoires in COVID-19. Study overall: Nucleic acid was either cDNA or gDNA, and it came from T cells, B-cell-depleted T cells, or PBMCs.

Clones were read by immunoSEQ multiplex PCR, and TCRdb kept only the in-frame ones, dropping some. The sample holds 150,000 to 200,000 clones, almost 85% seen once. CDR1 and CDR2 from the germline V gene are MNHEY and SVGAGI. V was shortened by 3 bases and J by 6 bases, with 8 bases between the two germline ends. This CDR3 comprises 13 residues. This clonotype originated in a man in his fifties who had recovered from COVID-19. Sequenced: PBMCs or T cells enriched from blood (not recorded which). The gene calls are TRBV6-5 and TRBJ2-2, with D unclear. CDR3 protein: CASSYQEAGELFF. CDR3 in DNA: TGTGCCAGCAGTTATCAAGAGGCCGGGGAGCTGTTTTTT.